This entry lists 20 T cell receptor beta chains sequenced from one sample in a study of graft-versus-host responses after intestinal transplantation. Sequencing used immunoSEQ multiplex PCR; TCRdb keeps in-frame clones, though not all of them. The sample includes 100,000 or so clones, just over 90% of them seen just once. No antigen has been identified for these receptors. The specimen was unstimulated CD8+ T cells sorted from spleen or lymph node cells, collected before intestinal transplant. The origin of the receptors is a human donor who received an intestinal transplant.

The chain has TRBV4-1 and TRBJ1-4; TRBD1 matches at 7 bases. V lost 4 bases and J lost 7; bases outside the gene matches: 12. The CDR3 spans 16 residues. Germline lookup yields CDR1 MGHRA and CDR2 YSYEKL. The CDR3 loop is CASSLNLWDRPEKLFF. CDR3 nucleotide sequence: TGCGCCAGCAGCCTTAACCTCTGGGACAGACCTGAAAAACTGTTTTTT.

The gene calls are TRBV19 and TRBJ2-7; 7 bases line up with TRBD1. The V gene end was trimmed by 5 bases and the J gene end by 5 bases; junction bases not matched to a gene: 9. Per germline, CDR1 LNHDA and CDR2 SQIVND (reference sequence). The CDR3 spans 14 residues. The CDR3, as DNA: TGTGCCAGTAGTGGTAAACAGGGGAGCGACGAGCAGTACTTC. It translates to CASSGKQGSDEQYF.

This clone was seen a single time. This chain joins TRBV27 and TRBJ2-3; 9 bases map to TRBD2. Germline V CDR1 and CDR2: MNHEY, SMNVEV (reference sequence). The CDR3 sequence is 18 residues long. V lost 5 bases to trimming and J lost 0 bases; unmatched junction nucleotides: 12. The CDR3 DNA follows: TGTGCCAGCAGTGAGACTAGCGGAGACACCCCTAGCACAGATACGCAGTATTTT. The encoded protein is CASSETSGDTPSTDTQYF.

This clone was seen a single time. This rearrangement joins TRBV9 to TRBJ2-7, with TRBD1 as a possible D gene (6 bases). V lost 4 bases and J 7 bases, leaving 15 bases between the germline ends. The CDR3 runs to 13 residues. The germline gives CDR1 SGDLS, CDR2 YYNGEE. The CDR3 here is CASSLDSSREQYF. CDR3 sequence (DNA): TGTGCCAGCAGCTTGGACAGTTCTCGGGAGCAGTACTTC.

The chain joins TRBV4-1 to TRBJ1-2, with D possibly being TRBD1 (5 bases). CDR3 size: 12 residues. The V end lost 3 bases, the J end lost 8 bases, and 10 bases lay between the germline ends. CDR1 is MGHRA and CDR2 is YSYEKL in the germline V gene. CDR3 sequence reads: CASSQTEEGYTF. CDR3 nucleotides: TGCGCCAGCAGCCAGACAGAGGAAGGCTACACCTTC.

This clone came up once. This chain links TRBV29-1 with TRBJ1-1; D unclear. This CDR3 has 12 residues. The ends were cut back, 3 bases at V and 6 bases at J, with 11 bases in the middle. Per the germline V gene, CDR1 is SQVTM and CDR2 is ANQGSEA. The CDR3 bases are TGCAGCGTTGAGGGAGGGTTCCCTGAAGCTTTCTTT. This gives the protein CSVEGGFPEAFF.

V usage is TRBV7-9 and J usage is TRBJ1-3; no definite D call. V gave up 5 bases and J gave up 0 bases, with 11 bases separating them. Germline V CDR1 and CDR2: SEHNR, FQNEAQ (reference sequence). The CDR3 totals 15 residues. CDR3 sequence: CASSTGTDSGNTIYF. Here the CDR3 DNA reads TGTGCCAGCAGCACCGGAACAGACTCTGGAAACACCATATATTTT. The entire variable domain, with the rest obtained from reference TRBV7-9 and TRBJ1-3, is as follows: DTGVSQNPRHKITKRGQNVTFRCDPISEHNRLYWYRQTLGQGPEFLTYFQNEAQLEKSRLLSDRFSAERPKGSFSTLEIQRTEQGDSAMYLCASSTGTDSGNTIYFGEGSWLTVV.

CDR3 DNA sequence: TGTGCCAGCAGCCAAGCGGGAGGGACTGAAAAACTGTTTTTT. Its translation is CASSQAGGTEKLFF. This chain connects TRBV7-9 to TRBJ1-4, with a tentative D call TRBD1 (5 bases). V was pared by 5 bases and J by 7 bases, with 14 bases between. This CDR3 is built from 14 residues. From germline, CDR1 is SEHNR and CDR2 FQNEAQ (reference sequence).

The chain links TRBV4-1 to TRBJ1-6; tentative D call: TRBD1 (5 bases). The CDR3 is 17 amino acids. CDR1 and CDR2 from the germline V gene are MGHRA and YSYEKL. V lost 1 base, J lost 7 bases, and 17 bases lay in between. The CDR3 nucleotides read TGCGCCAGCAGCCAAGTGGCAGGGTCTAGTGAAAATTCACCCCTCCACTTT. It translates to CASSQVAGSSENSPLHF.

The chain recombines TRBV25-1 with TRBJ1-6; 9 bases are shared with TRBD1. The CDR3 consists of 15 residues. Germline CDR1 is MGHDK and CDR2 is SYGVNS. J was trimmed by 11 bases and V by 4 bases; bases with no gene match: 9. Here the CDR3 reads CASSVSGTGTTPLHF. The CDR3 DNA reads as TGTGCCAGCAGTGTCTCCGGGACAGGGACGACACCCCTCCACTTT.

This clone was detected only a few times. The J gene is TRBJ1-1, the V gene TRBV10-3; weak D call: TRBD1 (6 bases). The V and J ends lost 4 bases and 0 bases respectively, with 15 bases between them. CDR1 is ENHRY, CDR2 SYGVKD, per germline. The CDR3 runs 16 residues. CDR3 region: CAISAGGGGMNTEAFF. Written as DNA, the CDR3 is TGTGCCATCAGTGCCGGAGGGGGGGGCATGAACACTGAAGCTTTCTTT.

The J gene is TRBJ1-1, the V gene TRBV4-3, with D maybe TRBD1 (5 bases). The CDR3 consists of 14 residues. CDR1 and CDR2 (germline): LGHNA, YSLEER. V dropped 4 bases and J dropped 4 bases, with 13 bases sitting between them. DNA for the CDR3: TGCGCCAGCAGCCTCGGCGGGGCGGGCACTGAAGCTTTCTTT. It specifies CASSLGGAGTEAFF.

The chain employs TRBV7-9 and TRBJ2-5; no firm D call. Trimming shortened V by 3 bases and J by 5 bases, and 10 bases separated the two germline ends. Germline V gives CDR1 SEHNR, CDR2 FQNEAQ (reference sequence). The CDR3 runs 13 residues. DNA of the CDR3: TGTGCCAGCAGCTTGGGTGAGGAGGAGACCCAGTACTTC. Encoded protein: CASSLGEEETQYF.

The rearrangement links TRBV27 to TRBJ2-7, with D perhaps TRBD1 (6 bases). V gave up 5 bases and J gave up 3 bases, with 11 bases separating them. Germline assignment: CDR1 MNHEY and CDR2 SMNVEV (reference sequence). This CDR3 region has 13 residues. This CDR3 reads CASSPQQGYEQYF. DNA for the CDR3: TGTGCCAGCAGTCCGCAACAGGGCTACGAGCAGTACTTC.

The J gene is TRBJ2-7, the V gene TRBV27; 10 positions match TRBD1. The J segment lost 6 bases and the V segment lost 7 bases, leaving 12 bases of the junction unmatched. This CDR3 comprises 15 residues. CDR1 MNHEY and CDR2 SMNVEV come from the germline V gene (reference sequence). CDR3: CASKTGGGTGVEQYF. CDR3 DNA sequence: TGTGCCAGCAAAACCGGAGGGGGGACAGGGGTCGAGCAGTACTTC.

V gene TRBV7-8 combines with J gene TRBJ1-2; D is possibly TRBD1 (6 bases). Trimming cost V 5 bases and J 3 bases, with 19 bases left between them. The CDR3 runs 16 residues. CDR1 is SGHVS and CDR2 is FQNEAQ in the germline V gene. DNA for the CDR3: TGTGCCAGCAGCCCTAGGACAGCACCTCCCTACTATGGCTACACCTTC. Its translation is CASSPRTAPPYYGYTF.

The genes are TRBV9 and TRBJ1-1; D gene unclear. CDR1 and CDR2 (germline): SGDLS, YYNGEE. The CDR3 length is 13 residues. Trimming shortened V by 0 bases and J by 11 bases, and 14 bases separated the two germline ends. CDR3 sequence reads: CASSVGTSGRAFF. The DNA of the CDR3 is TGTGCCAGCAGCGTAGGAACCTCGGGGAGGGCTTTCTTT.

This chain joins TRBV6-5 and TRBJ2-2, with D maybe TRBD1 (5 bases). The CDR3 runs to 13 residues. With 8 bases removed from V and 0 bases from J, the gap between germline ends came to 7 bases. Germline CDR1 and CDR2: MNHEY and SVGAGI. The CDR3 region has the DNA TGTGCCAGCGTACAGGCGAACACCGGGGAGCTGTTTTTT. It is translated as CASVQANTGELFF.

This rearrangement joins TRBV19 to TRBJ2-6; D is possibly TRBD2 (5 bases). CDR1 is LNHDA and CDR2 is SQIVND in the germline V gene (reference sequence). V lost 3 bases to trimming and J lost 2 bases, with 8 bases between them. The CDR3 extends over 15 amino acids. The DNA of the CDR3 is TGTGCCAGTAGTATCGGGGTTGCTGGGGCCAACGTCCTGACTTTC. This translates into CASSIGVAGANVLTF.

J is TRBJ2-2 and V is TRBV29-1, with a weak D call TRBD1 (6 bases). Trimming left V 0 bases short and J 0 bases short, with 20 bases between. Germline V lookup: CDR1 SQVTM, CDR2 ANQGSEA. The CDR3 spans 19 residues. CDR3 sequence reads: CSVEDLPHTDRSNTGELFF. CDR3 in DNA: TGCAGCGTTGAAGACCTCCCCCACACAGACAGGTCGAACACCGGGGAGCTGTTTTTT.